This paragraph covers one T cell receptor (beta chain) sequence. CDR3 of TCR beta was amplified from genomic DNA via a two-round multiplex PCR. Primers specific to each TRBV and TRBJ gene were used in first-round PCR. Via MiXCR, TCRdb re-called the multiplex PCR reads, giving one row per CDR3 protein. The table lists about 21,000 distinct CDR3 sequences, roughly 43% of them singletons, with approximately 34% in the top ten. The entry originates in a study of prognosis after radiotherapy for stage I lung cancer. The authors drew roughly 6.5 milliliters of peripheral blood at each of two time points. The CDR3 runs 12 residues. With 4 bases removed from V and 3 bases from J, the gap between germline ends came to 9 bases. Per germline, CDR1 SQVTM and CDR2 ANQGSEA.

The TCR sequence derives from a donor aged 50 or older with non-small cell lung cancer. The chain has TRBV29-1 and TRBJ1-2; D is ambiguous. This specimen consisted of PBMCs, obtained before or after stereotactic body radiation therapy (not recorded which). CDR3 amino acids: CSVVAYDYGYTF. For the CDR3, the DNA is TGCAGCGTTGTTGCTTACGACTATGGCTACACCTTC. Full variable domain (missing parts from reference TRBV29-1 and TRBJ1-2): SAVISQKPSRDICQRGTSLTIQCQVDSQVTMMFWYRQQPGQSLTLIATANQGSEATYESGFVIDKFPISRPNLTFSTLTVSNMSPEDSSIYLCSVVAYDYGYTFGSGTRLTVV.